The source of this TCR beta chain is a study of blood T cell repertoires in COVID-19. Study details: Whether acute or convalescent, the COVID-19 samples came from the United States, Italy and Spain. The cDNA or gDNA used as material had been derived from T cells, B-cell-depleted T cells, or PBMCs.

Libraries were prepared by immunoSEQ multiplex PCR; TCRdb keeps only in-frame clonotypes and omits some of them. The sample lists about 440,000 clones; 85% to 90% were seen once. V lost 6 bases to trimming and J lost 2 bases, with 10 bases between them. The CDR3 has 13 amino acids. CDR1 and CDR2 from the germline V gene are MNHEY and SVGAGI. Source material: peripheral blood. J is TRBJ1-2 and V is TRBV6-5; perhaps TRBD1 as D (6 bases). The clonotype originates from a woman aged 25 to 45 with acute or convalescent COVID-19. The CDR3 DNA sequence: TGTGCCAGCAGGAAGGACAGCAACTATGGCTACACCTTC. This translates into CASRKDSNYGYTF.